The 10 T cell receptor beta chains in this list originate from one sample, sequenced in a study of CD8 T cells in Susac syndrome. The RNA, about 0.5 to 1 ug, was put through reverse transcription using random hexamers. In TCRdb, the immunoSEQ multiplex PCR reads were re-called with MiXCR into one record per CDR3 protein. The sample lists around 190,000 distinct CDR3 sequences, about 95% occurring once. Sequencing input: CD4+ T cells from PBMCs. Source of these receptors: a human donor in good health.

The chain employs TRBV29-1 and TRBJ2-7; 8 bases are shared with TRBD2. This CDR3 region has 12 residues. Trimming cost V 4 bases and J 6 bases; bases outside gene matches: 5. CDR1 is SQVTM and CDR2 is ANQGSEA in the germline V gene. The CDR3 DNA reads TGCAGCGTTGTGAGAACTAGCGGCGAGCAGTACTTC. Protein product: CSVVRTSGEQYF.

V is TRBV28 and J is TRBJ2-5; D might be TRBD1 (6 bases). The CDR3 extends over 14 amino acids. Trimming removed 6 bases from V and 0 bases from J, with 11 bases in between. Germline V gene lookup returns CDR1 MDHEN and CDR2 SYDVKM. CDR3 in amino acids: CASRTGTNQETQYF. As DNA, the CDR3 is TGTGCCAGCAGAACAGGGACAAACCAAGAGACCCAGTACTTC.

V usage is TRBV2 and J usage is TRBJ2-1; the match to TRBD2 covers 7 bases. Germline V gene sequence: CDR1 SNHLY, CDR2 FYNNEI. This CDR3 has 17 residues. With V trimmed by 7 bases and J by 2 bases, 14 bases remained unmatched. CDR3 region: CASTRSSGDLTYNEQFF. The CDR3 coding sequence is TGTGCCAGCACCCGCTCGAGCGGGGACTTGACCTACAATGAGCAGTTCTTC.

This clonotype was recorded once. The CDR3 nucleotides are TGTGCCAGCAATCGGGGCGGAAACAGGCAAGAGACCCAGTACTTC. Translated: CASNRGGNRQETQYF. The chain joins TRBV28 to TRBJ2-5; D tentatively reads TRBD1 or TRBD2 (5 bases each). The CDR3 runs to 15 residues. Trimming removed 7 bases from V and 2 bases from J, with 17 bases in between. Germline assignment: CDR1 MDHEN and CDR2 SYDVKM.

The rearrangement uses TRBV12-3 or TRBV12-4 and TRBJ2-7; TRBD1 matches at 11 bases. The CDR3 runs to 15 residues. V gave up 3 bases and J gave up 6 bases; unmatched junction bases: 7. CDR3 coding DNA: TGTGCCAGCAGTTTTCGGACAGGGGGCGCAGCCGAGCAGTACTTC. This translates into CASSFRTGGAAEQYF.

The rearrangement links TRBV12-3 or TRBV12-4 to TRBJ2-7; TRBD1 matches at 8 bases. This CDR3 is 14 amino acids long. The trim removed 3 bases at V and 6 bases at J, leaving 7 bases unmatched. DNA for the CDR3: TGTGCCAGCAGTTTCTCAGGGGGCATGGGCGAGCAGTACTTC. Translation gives CASSFSGGMGEQYF.

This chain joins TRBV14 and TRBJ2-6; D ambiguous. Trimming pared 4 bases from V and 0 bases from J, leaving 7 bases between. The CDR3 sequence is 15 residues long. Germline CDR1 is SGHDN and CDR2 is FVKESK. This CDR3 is CASSLVDSGANVLTF. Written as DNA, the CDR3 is TGTGCCAGCAGCCTAGTGGACTCTGGGGCCAACGTCCTGACTTTC. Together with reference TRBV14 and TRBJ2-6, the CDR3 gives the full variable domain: EAGVTQFPSHSVIEKGQTVTLRCDPISGHDNLYWYRRVMGKEIKFLLHFVKESKQDESGMPNNRFLAERTGGTYSTLKVQPAELEDSGVYFCASSLVDSGANVLTFGAGSRLTVL.

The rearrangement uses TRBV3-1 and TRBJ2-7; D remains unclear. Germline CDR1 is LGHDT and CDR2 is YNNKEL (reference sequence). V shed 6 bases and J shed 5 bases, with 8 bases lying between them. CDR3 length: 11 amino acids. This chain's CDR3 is CASSPGDEQYF. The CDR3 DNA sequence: TGTGCCAGCAGTCCGGGCGACGAGCAGTACTTC.

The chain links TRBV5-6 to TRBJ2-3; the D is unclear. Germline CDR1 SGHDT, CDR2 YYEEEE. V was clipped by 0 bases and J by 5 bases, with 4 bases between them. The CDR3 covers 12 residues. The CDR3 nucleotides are TGTGCCAGCAGCTTGGGCAGAGATACGCAGTATTTT. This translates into CASSLGRDTQYF.

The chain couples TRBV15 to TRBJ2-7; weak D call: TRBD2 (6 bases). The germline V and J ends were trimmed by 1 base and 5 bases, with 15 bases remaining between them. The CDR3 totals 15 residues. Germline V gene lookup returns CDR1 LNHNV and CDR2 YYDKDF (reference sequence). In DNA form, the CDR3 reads TGTGCCACCAGCAGAGCCGGGGGTGGAGGGCACGAGCAGTACTTC. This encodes CATSRAGGGGHEQYF.